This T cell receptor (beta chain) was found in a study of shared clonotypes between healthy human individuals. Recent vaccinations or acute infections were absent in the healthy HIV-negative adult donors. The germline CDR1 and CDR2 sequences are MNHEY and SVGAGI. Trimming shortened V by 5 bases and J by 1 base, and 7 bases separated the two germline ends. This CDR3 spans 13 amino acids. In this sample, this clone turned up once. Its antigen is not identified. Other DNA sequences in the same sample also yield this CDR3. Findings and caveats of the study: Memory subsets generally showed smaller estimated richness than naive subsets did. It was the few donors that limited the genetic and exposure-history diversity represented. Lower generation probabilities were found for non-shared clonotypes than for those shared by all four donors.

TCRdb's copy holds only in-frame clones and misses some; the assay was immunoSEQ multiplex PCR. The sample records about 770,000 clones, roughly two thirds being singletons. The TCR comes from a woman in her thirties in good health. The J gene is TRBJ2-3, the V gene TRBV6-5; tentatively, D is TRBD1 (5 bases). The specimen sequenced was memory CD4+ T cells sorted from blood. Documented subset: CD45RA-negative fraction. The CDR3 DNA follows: TGTGCCAGCAGTCCACAGGGCACAGATACGCAGTATTTT. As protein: CASSPQGTDTQYF.